This is a list of T cell receptor beta chains from one sample in a study of cytomegalovirus exposure and HLA in healthy donors. Sequenced by immunoSEQ multiplex PCR; TCRdb stores in-frame clones only, minus some. Seen in this sample are 200,000 to 250,000 clones; the ten most common clones hold 1.1%. Sequenced material: PBMCs. All receptors derive from a girl aged 2 to 10 in good health and CMV-seropositive. The CDR3 runs from the conserved cysteine through the conserved F or W. Each record gives: J gene, D gene, V gene, CDR3 DNA, CDR3 protein. The D gene is left open where the match is weak.

>TRBJ2-3|-|TRBV25-1
TGTGCCAGCAGTGAAACAGGCACAGATACGCAGTATTTT
CASSETGTDTQYF
>TRBJ1-2|TRBD1|TRBV5-5
TGTGCCAGCAGCTTGTACACCGGGACAGGGGTCGGCTACACCTTC
CASSLYTGTGVGYTF
>TRBJ1-3|-|TRBV7-9
TGTGCCAGCAGCTTAGGAAGAGGGGGAACAGCCGGAAACACCATATATTTT
CASSLGRGGTAGNTIYF
>TRBJ2-2|-|TRBV15
TGTGCCACCAGCAGAGAAAGGGCCGGGACAAGATACACCGGGGAGCTGTTTTTT
CATSRERAGTRYTGELFF
>TRBJ1-2|TRBD1|TRBV28
TGTGCCAGTGGGACAGGGGAAAATCATGGCTACACCTTC
CASGTGENHGYTF
>TRBJ2-2|TRBD2|TRBV10-3
TGTGCCATCAGTGTTGGGCTAGCGGGAGCGAACACCGGGGAGCTGTTTTTT
CAISVGLAGANTGELFF
>TRBJ2-7|TRBD2|TRBV7-2
TGTGCCAGCAGCATTGTGGGACTAGCGGCCTACGAGCAGTACTTC
CASSIVGLAAYEQYF
>TRBJ2-1|TRBD1|TRBV7-9
TGTGCCAGCAGCTTGGGACAGTCAGAGACAGGGGTGTTCTTC
CASSLGQSETGVFF
>TRBJ2-3|-|TRBV29-1
TGCAGCGCGAAAGCGGCCTTAGATACGCAGTATTTT
CSAKAALDTQYF
>TRBJ1-1|TRBD1|TRBV25-1
TGTGCCAGCAGGGACAGGGGAAACACTGAAGCTTTCTTT
CASRDRGNTEAFF
>TRBJ2-7|-|TRBV5-1
TGCGCCAGCAGCCTTGGGAGTGGGTACGAGCAGTACTTC
CASSLGSGYEQYF
>TRBJ1-1|TRBD1|TRBV15
TGTGCCACCGAGGACAGGGGAAAGAACACTGAAGCTTTCTTT
CATEDRGKNTEAFF
>TRBJ2-1|TRBD2|TRBV7-3
TGTGCCAGCAGCTCCGGACTAGCGGGAGCAGATGAGCAGTTCTTC
CASSSGLAGADEQFF
>TRBJ2-1|TRBD2|TRBV2
TGTGCCAGCAGTGAAGCGCGGGAGTTTTACAATGAGCAGTTCTTC
CASSEAREFYNEQFF
>TRBJ1-4|TRBD1|TRBV19
TGTGCCAGTAGTTTACTTACAGGGGCAACTAATGAAAAACTGTTTTTT
CASSLLTGATNEKLFF
>TRBJ2-1|-|TRBV5-5
TGTGCCAGCAGCTTCCGAGACACTTACAATGAGCAGTTCTTC
CASSFRDTYNEQFF
>TRBJ2-3|TRBD2|TRBV18
TGTGCCAGCTCCACCCTGGCGGGAGGTATCACAGATACGCAGTATTTT
CASSTLAGGITDTQYF
>TRBJ2-7|TRBD1|TRBV25-1
TGTGCCAGCAGTGACCCTGACAGGGTCCAAGGGTACGAGCAGTACTTC
CASSDPDRVQGYEQYF
>TRBJ2-7|-|TRBV21-1
TGTGCCAGCAGCAAAAATCTGGGACAGGGGTACGAGCAGTACTTC
CASSKNLGQGYEQYF
>TRBJ2-6|TRBD1|TRBV28
TGTGCCAGCAGAAGACCGGGACAGGGGGCGCCAGGGGCCAACGTCCTGACTTTC
CASRRPGQGAPGANVLTF
>TRBJ2-7|-|TRBV10-1
TGCGCCAGCAGTGATTCGAGGGCGGAGGAGGGTGAGCAGTACTTC
CASSDSRAEEGEQYF
>TRBJ2-1|-|TRBV27
TGTGCCAGCAGTTTATTAGGCGAACAGGGCTACAATGAGCAGTTCTTC
CASSLLGEQGYNEQFF
>TRBJ2-1|TRBD2|TRBV9
TGTGCCAGCAGCGTAGACAGCGGGGGTCACAATGAGCAGTTCTTC
CASSVDSGGHNEQFF
>TRBJ1-1|-|TRBV30
TGTGCCTGGAGTGTGATACACGTGAACACTGAAGCTTTCTTT
CAWSVIHVNTEAFF
>TRBJ1-2|-|TRBV5-5
TGTGCCAGCAGTATACAGAGATCCTATGGCTACACCTTC
CASSIQRSYGYTF
>TRBJ1-2|-|TRBV13
TGTGCCAGCAGCTTAGGGGTACTAGAGGGGGAGTGGAATGGCTACACCTTC
CASSLGVLEGEWNGYTF
>TRBJ2-5|TRBD2|TRBV29-1
TGCAGCGTTGAAGATTTCATTCCGACTAGCGGGAGAAAGACCCAGTACTTC
CSVEDFIPTSGRKTQYF
>TRBJ1-2|-|TRBV25-1
TGTGCCAGCAGTGAATTCCCCGACAGTTATAGGGGCTACACCTTC
CASSEFPDSYRGYTF
>TRBJ2-6|TRBD1|TRBV2
TGTGCCAGCAGTGGATTGACAGGGGGCGCGGCGGGGGCCAACGTCCTGACTTTC
CASSGLTGGAAGANVLTF
>TRBJ1-2|TRBD1|TRBV19
TGTGCCAGTAGTATCGCATTATCACAGGGGTTCTATGGCTACACCTTC
CASSIALSQGFYGYTF
>TRBJ2-1|TRBD1|TRBV7-3
TGTGCCAGCAGCCCTAACCCGACAGGGGTGAGTGAGCAGTTCTTC
CASSPNPTGVSEQFF
>TRBJ1-6|TRBD1|TRBV10-2
TGCGCCAGCAGTGGATCCGGGACAGCTAATTCACCCCTCCACTTT
CASSGSGTANSPLHF
>TRBJ1-3|TRBD1|TRBV29-1
TGCAGCGTACGGGGACAGGGAGGAAACACCATATATTTT
CSVRGQGGNTIYF
>TRBJ2-1|TRBD2|TRBV5-6
TGTGCCAGCAGCTTGGTCTGGTCTAGCGGGTATTACAATGAGCAGTTCTTC
CASSLVWSSGYYNEQFF
>TRBJ2-3|TRBD2|TRBV29-1
TGCAGCGCCCAACTAGCGGGAGGCACGCAGTATTTT
CSAQLAGGTQYF
>TRBJ2-1|-|TRBV18
TGTGCCAGCTCACCACCGGGACTCAATGAGCAGTTCTTC
CASSPPGLNEQFF
>TRBJ2-1|TRBD1|TRBV6-4
TGTGCCAGCAGTGACTCAGGGGGCGAATACAATGAGCAGTTCTTC
CASSDSGGEYNEQFF